This TCR beta chain was identified during a study of T cell repertoires in cytomegalovirus infection. About the research overall: CMV infection plus the matching HLA type was flagged by public TCR beta signatures. The study, taken as a whole, reports: Using cumulative public TCR beta family frequency, the authors identified those who carried CMV together with the relevant HLA. Dominating the ex vivo response were TCR beta clonotypes that were CMV-specific and HLA-C-restricted.

Germline-derived CDR1 and CDR2 are SGHDT and YYEEEE. The CDR3 is 13 amino acids. V lost 4 bases and J 6 bases, leaving 11 bases between the germline ends. TCRdb reanalysed the reads using MiXCR and keeps one entry per CDR3 protein. Among a few hundred thousand distinct CDR3 sequences listed, under 45% were seen once. Comments on this clonotype: Its antigen is undetermined.

This chain uses TRBV5-6 with TRBJ1-5; D is uncertain. Specimen: cultured PBMCs, collected from culture after CMV antigen stimulation. The receptor comes from a human donor in good health (CMV status not recorded). Some clones in this sample may be carry-over from other donors' samples. CDR3 region: CASSPEGSQPQHF. Here the CDR3 DNA reads TGTGCCAGCAGCCCGGAGGGTAGTCAGCCCCAGCATTTT.